This T cell receptor beta chain appears in the sequencing data of a study of CD8 T cells in Susac syndrome. Reverse transcription of about 0.5 to 1 ug RNA was carried out with random hexamers. From the immunoSEQ multiplex PCR reads, TCRdb called clonotypes with MiXCR, one entry per CDR3 protein. The repertoire holds about 190,000 distinct CDR3 sequences, with 95% as singletons. Looked up from germline, CDR1 is SEHNR and CDR2 is FQNEAQ (reference sequence). Trimming removed 5 bases from V and 2 bases from J; junction bases left unmatched: 2. The CDR3 runs 14 residues. This clonotype has more than one count but fewer than ten.

J is TRBJ2-5 and V is TRBV7-9, with 10 nucleotides matching TRBD2. What was sequenced was CD8+ T cells from PBMCs. The clonotype originates from a human donor with Susac syndrome. For the CDR3, the DNA is TGTGCCAGCAGCCAGACTAGCGGGCAAGAGACCCAGTACTTC. Translated, it gives CASSQTSGQETQYF.